The clone carrying this TCR beta chain came up many times. Its antigen is unknown. V dropped 5 bases and J dropped 6; count of bases not matched to a gene: 7. The CDR3 sequence is 14 residues long. Germline V CDR1 and CDR2: GTSNPN, SVGIG (reference sequence). TCRdb reprocessed the multiplex PCR reads with MiXCR, giving one entry per CDR3 protein. The sample shows about 220,000 distinct CDR3 sequences, under 40% of them seen only once. Axillary draining lymph nodes of breast cancer patients supplied the node samples. The sample originates from a study of breast tumors, draining lymph nodes, adjacent tissues. Study-wide findings and caveats: Luminal-like breast cancer showed significantly greater tumor-nontumor repertoire similarity than basal-like breast cancer did. That most tumor T cells come from lymph nodes remained unproven. Tumors had less TCR diversity than lymph nodes, more than nontumor tissue.

The chain uses TRBV30 and TRBJ1-2, with 12 bases that match TRBD1. The clonotype comes from a female donor with breast cancer. Some clones in this sample may be carry-over from other donors' samples. The sequencing sample was made of axillary lymph node tissue. The CDR3 sequence: CAWELGQGANGYTF. As DNA, the CDR3 is TGTGCCTGGGAACTGGGACAGGGGGCTAATGGCTACACCTTC.